The entry below describes one TCR beta chain. Its antigen is not known. The data were obtained in a study of shared clonotypes between healthy human individuals. Whole-study results and caveats: Sharing across four donors was highest in naive CD4 (roughly 5%) and lowest in memory CD8 (roughly 0.4%).

Libraries were prepared by immunoSEQ multiplex PCR; TCRdb keeps only in-frame clonotypes and omits some of them. The sample gives a few hundred thousand clones, more than 75% of which show up once; about 16% is in the top ten. Germline V gives CDR1 MGHRA, CDR2 YSYEKL. This CDR3 contains 15 residues. V gave up 0 bases and J gave up 4 bases, with 12 bases separating them. This receptor was obtained from a man younger than 30 in good health. This sequence joins TRBV4-1 and TRBJ1-2, with D hard to call. Sequenced sample: memory CD8+ T cells sorted from blood. Regarding subset: CD45RO+ cells pooled with CCR7-negative TemRA cells. The CDR3 bases are TGCGCCAGCAGCCAAGAGTTAGGGCAGACCTATGGCTACACCTTC. Protein: CASSQELGQTYGYTF.